This T cell receptor beta chain emerged from a study of shared clonotypes between healthy human individuals. General study points: Larger richness was generally estimated for naive than memory subsets. Even with large depth, rarefaction showed that sorted-subset sequencing was incomplete.

The CDR3 sequence is 13 residues long. In germline, CDR1 is MDHEN, CDR2 SYDVKM. Trimming at V came to 5 bases and at J to 5 bases, leaving 0 bases not matched to a gene. Using immunoSEQ multiplex PCR, the repertoire was profiled, and TCRdb retains in-frame clones only, with some absent. The sample carries 550,000 to 850,000 clones, over 65% recorded once. To note about this clone: As yet, its antigen is unknown. This may arise from a read error, as a much more abundant clone is one base away.

The donors were all Caucasian adults (living in Nashville, Tennessee). The investigators split CD4+ cells into a CD45RA+ naive subset and a CD45RA-negative memory subset. The chain combines TRBV28 with TRBJ1-5; 10 nucleotides align to TRBD1. The sequenced sample was memory CD4+ T cells sorted from blood. As for subset: CD45RA-negative fraction. The clonotype comes from a woman in her twenties or thirties in good health. The CDR3 spells CASSGQGDQPQHF. CDR3 DNA: TGTGCCAGCAGTGGACAGGGGGATCAGCCCCAGCATTTT.